This T cell receptor (beta chain) was sequenced in a study of blood T cell repertoires in COVID-19. Study information: Collection of acute and convalescent COVID-19 samples took place in the United States, Italy and Spain. Sources were T cells, B-cell-depleted T cells, or PBMCs; the material itself was cDNA or gDNA.

Trimming removed 0 bases at V and 5 bases at J, with 17 bases between. The CDR3 consists of 18 residues. The germline V gene encodes CDR1 LGHNA and CDR2 YSLEER. Original processing notes: Scientists estimated how many nucleated cells there were by amplifying reference gene primers. Data came from immunoSEQ multiplex PCR; TCRdb stores just in-frame clones and leaves some out. V, J and clone size derive from that table, while D and trimming were established from the DNA sequence. The table records 56,000 or so clones, about 89% of them present only once. The sequencing sample was made of peripheral blood. This rearrangement joins TRBV4-3 to TRBJ1-6; maybe TRBD1 (5 bases). The TCR was taken from a human donor in a cohort sampled during active COVID-19. CDR3 nucleotides: TGCGCCAGCAGCCAAGATCTAAATGGGGCTGCAGATAATTCACCCCTCCACTTT. As protein: CASSQDLNGAADNSPLHF.